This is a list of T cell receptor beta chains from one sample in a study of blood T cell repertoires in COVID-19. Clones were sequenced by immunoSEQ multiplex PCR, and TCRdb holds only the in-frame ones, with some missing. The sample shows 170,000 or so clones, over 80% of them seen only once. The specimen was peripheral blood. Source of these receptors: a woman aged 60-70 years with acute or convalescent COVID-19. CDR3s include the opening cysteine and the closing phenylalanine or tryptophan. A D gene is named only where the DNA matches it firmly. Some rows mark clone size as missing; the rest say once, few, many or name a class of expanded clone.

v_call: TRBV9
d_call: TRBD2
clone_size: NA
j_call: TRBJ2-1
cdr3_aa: CASSALAGEQFF
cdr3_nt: TGTGCCAGCAGCGCCCTAGCGGGGGAGCAGTTCTTC

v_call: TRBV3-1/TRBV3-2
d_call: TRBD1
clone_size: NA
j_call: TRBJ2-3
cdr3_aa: CASSPNRTGLSDTQYF
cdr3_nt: TGTGCCAGCAGCCCAAATAGGACAGGTCTCTCAGATACGCAGTATTTT

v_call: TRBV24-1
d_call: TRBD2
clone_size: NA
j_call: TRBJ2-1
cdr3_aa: CATSTAGGGYNEQFF
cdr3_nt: TGTGCCACCAGTACAGCGGGGGGCGGATACAATGAGCAGTTCTTC

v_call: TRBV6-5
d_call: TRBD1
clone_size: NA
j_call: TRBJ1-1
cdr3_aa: CASRGTGETEAFF
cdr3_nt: TGTGCCAGCAGGGGGACAGGGGAGACTGAAGCTTTCTTT

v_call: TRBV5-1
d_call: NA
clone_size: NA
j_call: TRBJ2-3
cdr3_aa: CASSVRGPGTDTQYF
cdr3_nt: TGCGCCAGCAGCGTAAGGGGCCCCGGCACAGATACGCAGTATTTT

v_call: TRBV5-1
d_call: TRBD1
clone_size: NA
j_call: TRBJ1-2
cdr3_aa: CASSKPGQSYGYTF
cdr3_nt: TGCGCCAGCAGCAAACCGGGACAGTCTTATGGCTACACCTTC

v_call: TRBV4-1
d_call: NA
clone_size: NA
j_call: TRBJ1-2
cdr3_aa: CASSQDSVPWGYTF
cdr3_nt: TGCGCCAGCAGCCAAGATTCGGTCCCCTGGGGCTACACCTTC

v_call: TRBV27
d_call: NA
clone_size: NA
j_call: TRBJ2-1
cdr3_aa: CASSLFGTSFNEQFF
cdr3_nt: TGTGCCAGCAGTTTGTTCGGGACTTCCTTCAATGAGCAGTTCTTC

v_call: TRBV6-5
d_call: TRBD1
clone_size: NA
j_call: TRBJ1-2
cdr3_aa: CASRLDRAHGYTF
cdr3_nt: TGTGCCAGCAGGCTGGACAGGGCCCATGGCTACACCTTC

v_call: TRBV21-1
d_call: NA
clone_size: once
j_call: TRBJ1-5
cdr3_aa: CASSKDARWRRQPQHF
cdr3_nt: TGTGCCAGCAGCAAAGACGCCAGGTGGAGGAGACAGCCCCAGCATTTT

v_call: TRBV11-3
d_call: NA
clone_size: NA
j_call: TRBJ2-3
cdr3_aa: CASSTSTDTQYF
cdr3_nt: TGTGCCAGCAGCACTAGCACAGATACGCAGTATTTT

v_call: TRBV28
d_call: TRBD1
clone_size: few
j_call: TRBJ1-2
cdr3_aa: CASSFQGRGLNYGYTF
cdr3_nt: TGTGCCAGCAGTTTCCAGGGCAGGGGGCTTAACTATGGCTACACCTTC

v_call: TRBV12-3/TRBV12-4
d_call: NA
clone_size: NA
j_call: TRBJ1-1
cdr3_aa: CASTLNRDPRYLF
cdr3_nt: TGTGCCAGCACCCTAAACAGGGACCCCCGCTACCTCTTT

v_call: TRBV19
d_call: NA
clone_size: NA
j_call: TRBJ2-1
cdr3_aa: CASSQGHKYNEQFF
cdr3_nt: TGTGCCAGTAGTCAGGGCCACAAATACAATGAGCAGTTCTTC

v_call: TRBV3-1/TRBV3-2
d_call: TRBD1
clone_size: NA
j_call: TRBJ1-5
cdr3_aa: CASSQPLDRGDRSNQPQHF
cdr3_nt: TGTGCCAGCAGCCAACCCTTGGACAGGGGAGATAGGAGCAATCAGCCCCAGCATTTT

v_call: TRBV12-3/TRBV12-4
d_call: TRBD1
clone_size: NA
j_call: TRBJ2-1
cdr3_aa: CANAGQVNNEQFF
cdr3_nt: TGTGCCAACGCGGGACAGGTGAACAATGAGCAGTTCTTC

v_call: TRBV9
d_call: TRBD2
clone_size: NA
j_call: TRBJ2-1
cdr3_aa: CASSVDRMGGRLGQFF
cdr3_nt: TGTGCCAGCAGCGTAGACCGGATGGGGGGGAGGCTGGGGCAGTTCTTC

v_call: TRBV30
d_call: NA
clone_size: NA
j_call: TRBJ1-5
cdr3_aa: CAWSATGLYSNQPQHF
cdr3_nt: TGTGCCTGGAGTGCTACAGGGCTCTATAGCAATCAGCCCCAGCATTTT

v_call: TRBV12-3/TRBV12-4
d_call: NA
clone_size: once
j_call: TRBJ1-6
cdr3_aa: CASRALYNSPLHF
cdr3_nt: TGTGCCAGCAGGGCCCTTTATAATTCACCCCTCCACTTT

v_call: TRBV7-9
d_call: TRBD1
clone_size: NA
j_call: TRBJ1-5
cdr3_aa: CASSLWGQGNQPQHF
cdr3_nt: TGTGCCAGCAGCCTTTGGGGACAGGGCAATCAGCCCCAGCATTTT

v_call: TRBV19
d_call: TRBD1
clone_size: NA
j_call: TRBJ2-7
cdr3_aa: CASSLGTGSYEQYF
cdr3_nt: TGTGCCAGTAGTCTCGGGACAGGCTCCTACGAGCAGTACTTC

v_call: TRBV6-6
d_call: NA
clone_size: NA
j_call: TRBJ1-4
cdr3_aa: CASRGQLLTNEKLFF
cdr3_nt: TGTGCCAGCAGAGGACAGCTTTTAACTAATGAAAAACTGTTTTTT

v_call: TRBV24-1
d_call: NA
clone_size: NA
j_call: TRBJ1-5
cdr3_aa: CATSHGGAGQPQHF
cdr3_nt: TGTGCCACCAGTCATGGCGGGGCAGGACAGCCCCAGCATTTT

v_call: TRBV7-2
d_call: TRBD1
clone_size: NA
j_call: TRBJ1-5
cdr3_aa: CASSLGQGASNQPQHF
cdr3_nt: TGTGCCAGCAGCTTAGGACAGGGGGCTAGCAATCAGCCCCAGCATTTT

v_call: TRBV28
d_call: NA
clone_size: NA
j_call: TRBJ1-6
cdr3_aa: CASRSRGAPSPLHF
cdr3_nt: TGTGCCAGCAGGTCCCGGGGGGCCCCTTCACCCCTCCACTTT

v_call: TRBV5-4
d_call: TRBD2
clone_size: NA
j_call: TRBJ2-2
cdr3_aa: CASSLRNSGGAFGELFF
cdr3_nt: TGTGCCAGCAGCTTAAGAAATAGCGGGGGGGCCTTCGGGGAGCTGTTTTTT

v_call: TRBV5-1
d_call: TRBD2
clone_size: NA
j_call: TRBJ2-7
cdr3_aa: CASSPGLAEGRPYEQYF
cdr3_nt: TGCGCCAGCAGCCCGGGACTAGCGGAGGGTCGGCCCTACGAGCAGTACTTC

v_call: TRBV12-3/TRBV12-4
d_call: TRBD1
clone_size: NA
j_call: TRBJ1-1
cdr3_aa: CASSPGTVEAFF
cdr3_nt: TGTGCCAGCAGTCCGGGGACAGTAGAAGCTTTCTTT

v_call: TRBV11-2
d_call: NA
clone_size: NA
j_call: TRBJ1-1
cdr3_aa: CASSLGAGTEAFF
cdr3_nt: TGTGCCAGCAGCTTAGGTGCCGGGACAGAAGCTTTCTTT

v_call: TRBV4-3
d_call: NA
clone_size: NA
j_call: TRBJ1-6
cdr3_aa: CASSQARGMNSPLHF
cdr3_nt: TGCGCCAGCAGCCAAGCTAGGGGAATGAATTCACCCCTCCACTTT

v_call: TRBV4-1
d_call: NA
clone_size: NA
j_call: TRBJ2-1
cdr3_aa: CASSQSAGSIYNEQFF
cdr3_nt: TGCGCCAGCAGCCAATCGGCAGGAAGTATTTACAATGAGCAGTTCTTC

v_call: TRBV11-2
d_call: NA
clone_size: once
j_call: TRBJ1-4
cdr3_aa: CASSLVARGYEKLFF
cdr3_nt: TGTGCCAGCAGCTTAGTCGCCAGGGGTTATGAAAAACTGTTTTTT

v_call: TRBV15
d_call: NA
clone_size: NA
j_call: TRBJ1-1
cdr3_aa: CATSRDFSNTEAFF
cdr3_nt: TGTGCCACCAGCAGAGATTTCTCGAACACTGAAGCTTTCTTT

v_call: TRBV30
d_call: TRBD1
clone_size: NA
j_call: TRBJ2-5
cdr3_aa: CAWCSSDRMGETQYF
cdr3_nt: TGTGCCTGGTGCTCCTCGGACAGGATGGGAGAGACCCAGTACTTC

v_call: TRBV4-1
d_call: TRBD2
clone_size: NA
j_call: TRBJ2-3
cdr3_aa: CASSQAGGTSDTQYF
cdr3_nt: TGCGCCAGCAGCCAAGCGGGGGGAACTTCAGATACGCAGTATTTT

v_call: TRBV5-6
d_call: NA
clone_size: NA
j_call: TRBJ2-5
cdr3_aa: CASSLGTAPLQETQYF
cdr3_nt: TGTGCCAGCAGCTTGGGGACAGCTCCGCTTCAAGAGACCCAGTACTTC

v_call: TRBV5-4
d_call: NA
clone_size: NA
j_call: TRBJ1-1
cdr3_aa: CASSLWGRSNTEAFF
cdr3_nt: TGTGCCAGCAGCCTTTGGGGCAGATCGAACACTGAAGCTTTCTTT

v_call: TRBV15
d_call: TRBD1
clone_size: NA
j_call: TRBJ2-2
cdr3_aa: CATSRGDRVVTGELFF
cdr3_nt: TGTGCCACCAGCAGAGGGGACAGGGTAGTAACCGGGGAGCTGTTTTTT

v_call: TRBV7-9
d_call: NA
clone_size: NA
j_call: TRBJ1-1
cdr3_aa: CASSFRGKNTEAFF
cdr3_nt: TGTGCCAGCAGCTTTCGAGGGAAAAACACTGAAGCTTTCTTT

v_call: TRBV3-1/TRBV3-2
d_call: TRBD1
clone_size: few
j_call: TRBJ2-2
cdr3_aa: CASRPDRGNTGELFF
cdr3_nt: TGTGCCAGCAGACCGGACAGGGGAAACACCGGGGAGCTGTTTTTT

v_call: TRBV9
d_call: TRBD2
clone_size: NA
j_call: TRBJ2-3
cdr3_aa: CASSPVAGGGDTQYF
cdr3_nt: TGTGCCAGCAGCCCAGTAGCGGGGGGAGGGGATACGCAGTATTTT

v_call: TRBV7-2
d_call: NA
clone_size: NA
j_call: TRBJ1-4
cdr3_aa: CASSLALGDEKLFF
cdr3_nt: TGTGCCAGCAGCTTAGCATTGGGCGATGAAAAACTGTTTTTT

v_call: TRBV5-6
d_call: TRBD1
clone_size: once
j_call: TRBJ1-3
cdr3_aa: CASSFAQDRARSGNTIYF
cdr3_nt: TGTGCCAGCAGCTTCGCCCAGGACAGGGCTCGCTCTGGAAACACCATATATTTT

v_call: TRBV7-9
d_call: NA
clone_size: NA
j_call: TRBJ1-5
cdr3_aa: CASSSERGTQPQHF
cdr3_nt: TGTGCCAGCAGCTCCGAAAGGGGCACGCAGCCCCAGCATTTT

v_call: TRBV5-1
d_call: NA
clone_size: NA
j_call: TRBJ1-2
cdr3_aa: CASSRDGGYGYTF
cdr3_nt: TGCGCCAGCAGCCGTGACGGGGGCTATGGCTACACCTTC

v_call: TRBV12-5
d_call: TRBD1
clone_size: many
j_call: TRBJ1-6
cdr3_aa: CASAPGQGLWVHNSPLHF
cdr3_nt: TGTGCTAGTGCCCCGGGACAGGGACTTTGGGTGCATAATTCACCCCTCCACTTT

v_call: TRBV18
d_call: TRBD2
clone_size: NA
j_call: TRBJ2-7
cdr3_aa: CASSPGRDYSYEQYF
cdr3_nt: TGTGCCAGCTCACCAGGAAGGGACTACTCCTACGAGCAGTACTTC

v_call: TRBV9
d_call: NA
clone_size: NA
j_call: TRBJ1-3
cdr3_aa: CASSVGGAPGNTIYF
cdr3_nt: TGTGCCAGCAGCGTAGGGGGAGCCCCTGGAAACACCATATATTTT